Below, 21 T cell receptor beta chains from the same sample are listed, as sequenced in a study of blood T cell repertoires in COVID-19. Sequencing was performed with immunoSEQ multiplex PCR; in TCRdb, only in-frame clones are kept and a portion is missing. The table records 70,000 to 90,000 clones, approximately 83% of them present only once. Specimen: peripheral blood. These receptors were taken from a man in his sixties with acute or convalescent COVID-19.

The gene calls are TRBV11-3 and TRBJ2-1, with D tentatively TRBD2 (6 bases). The germline V gene has CDR1 SGHNT and CDR2 YENEEA. This CDR3 has 13 residues. V lost 5 bases to trimming and J lost 5 bases, with 10 bases between them. CDR3 loop: CASSTRLDNEQFF. The CDR3 DNA follows: TGTGCCAGCAGCACAAGACTAGACAATGAGCAGTTCTTC. The full variable domain, completed using reference TRBV11-3 and TRBJ2-1, is EAGVVQSPRYKIIEKKQPVAFWCNPISGHNTLYWYLQNLGQGPELLIRYENEEAVDDSQLPKDRFSAERLKGVDSTLKIQPAELGDSAVYLCASSTRLDNEQFFGPGTRLTVL.

This sequence joins TRBV27 and TRBJ2-4, with 7 positions matching TRBD1. The trim removed 1 base at V and 6 bases at J, leaving 3 bases unmatched. This CDR3 is 14 amino acids long. Germline lookup yields CDR1 MNHEY and CDR2 SMNVEV (reference sequence). As DNA, the CDR3 is TGTGCCAGCAGTTTATTGGGACAGTTAAACATTCAGTACTTC. Translating gives CASSLLGQLNIQYF.

This clone was counted a few times. The V call is TRBV11-1, the J call TRBJ1-6; unclear D gene. CDR1 SGHAT and CDR2 FQDESV come from the germline V gene (reference sequence). The CDR3 runs to 14 residues. The ends were cut back, 2 bases at V and 6 bases at J, with 8 bases in the middle. The CDR3 DNA reads TGTGCCAGCAGCTTAAGACATGGTAATTCACCCCTCCACTTT. As protein: CASSLRHGNSPLHF.

The CDR3 sequence: CASSLSGSQETQYF. Here the CDR3 DNA reads TGCGCCAGCAGCTTAAGCGGGAGCCAAGAGACCCAGTACTTC. This rearrangement joins TRBV5-1 to TRBJ2-5, with 8 bases identical to TRBD2. The CDR3 is 14 residues long. With V trimmed by 2 bases and J by 1 base, 1 base remained unmatched. Germline V gene data show CDR1 as SGHRS and CDR2 as YFSETQ.

This chain connects TRBV6-5 to TRBJ2-1, with TRBD1 matching over 8 bases. The CDR3 runs 16 residues. Per germline, CDR1 MNHEY and CDR2 SVGAGI. Unmatched junction bases numbered 2, after V lost 0 bases and J lost 1 base. The CDR3 region is CASSYSQGASYNEQFF. The CDR3, as DNA: TGTGCCAGCAGTTACTCCCAGGGGGCTTCCTACAATGAGCAGTTCTTC.

The rearrangement links TRBV2 to TRBJ2-5; D not certain. With 6 bases removed from V and 2 bases from J, the gap between germline ends came to 13 bases. The CDR3 consists of 14 residues. Germline values: CDR1 SNHLY, CDR2 FYNNEI. The CDR3 DNA follows: TGTGCCAGCAGAGCAGGCGTGCCTCAAGAGACCCAGTACTTC. Protein sequence: CASRAGVPQETQYF. The whole variable domain, remainder taken from reference TRBV2 and TRBJ2-5, is EPEVTQTPSHQVTQMGQEVILRCVPISNHLYFYWYRQILGQKVEFLVSFYNNEISEKSEIFDDQFSVERPDGSNFTLKIRSTKLEDSAMYFCASRAGVPQETQYFGPGTRLLVL.

This clone has only a few counts. The CDR3 DNA follows: TGTGCCAGCAGTTTTTCAGGGTTGAATTCACCCCTCCACTTT. Protein: CASSFSGLNSPLHF. This chain uses TRBV27 with TRBJ1-6; the D gene is possibly TRBD1 (5 bases). V dropped 3 bases and J dropped 7 bases, with 10 bases sitting between them. The germline V gene has CDR1 MNHEY and CDR2 SMNVEV (reference sequence). The CDR3 loop spans 14 amino acids.

In its sample, this clone was seen once. CDR3 in DNA: TGTGCCAGCAGCTTAGTTTCAGGGGATGGTTTTACCGGGGAGCTGTTTTTT. Its protein product is CASSLVSGDGFTGELFF. This chain joins TRBV7-9 and TRBJ2-2; possible D gene TRBD1, 6 bases. This CDR3 has 17 residues. CDR1 is SEHNR, CDR2 FQNEAQ, per germline (reference sequence). V was clipped by 1 base and J by 5 bases, with 17 bases between them.

The V gene is TRBV11-2, the J gene TRBJ2-5; 7 bases map to TRBD1. The germline V gene encodes CDR1 SGHAT and CDR2 FQNNGV. This CDR3 has 14 residues. Losses at the gene ends were 4 bases for V and 4 bases for J; bases not matched to a gene: 6. The CDR3 loop is CASSSPSGGETQYF. DNA for the CDR3: TGTGCCAGCAGCTCACCGTCAGGGGGAGAGACCCAGTACTTC.

The rearrangement uses TRBV6-5 and TRBJ2-2, with 12 bases identical to TRBD2. V trimming: 4 bases; J trimming: 7 bases; junction bases outside the gene matches: 7. There are 16 residues in the CDR3. CDR1 and CDR2 (germline): MNHEY, SVGAGI. The DNA for the CDR3 is TGTGCCAGCAGTTTGACTAGCGGGAGTCTGGACGGGGAGCTGTTTTTT. It codes for CASSLTSGSLDGELFF.

V and J are TRBV6-5 and TRBJ2-5, with D maybe TRBD1 (5 bases). Trimming removed 7 bases from V and 1 base from J, with 10 bases in between. CDR3 length: 13 residues. Germline V lookup: CDR1 MNHEY, CDR2 SVGAGI. CDR3 sequence reads: CASTLTGQETQYF. CDR3 coding DNA: TGTGCCAGCACCTTAACAGGCCAAGAGACCCAGTACTTC.

The genes are TRBV5-4 and TRBJ2-5; 12 bases match TRBD2. The ends lost 4 bases at V and 5 bases at J; junction bases unmatched: 15. This CDR3 comprises 18 residues. The V gene's germline CDR1 is SGHNT and CDR2 YYREEE (reference sequence). CDR3 in amino acids: CASSPTGLAGRREETQYF. The CDR3, as DNA: TGTGCCAGCAGCCCAACCGGACTAGCGGGGCGTAGGGAGGAGACCCAGTACTTC.

As DNA, the CDR3 is TGTGCCAGCAGTGAACTTGGGGGGAACAATGAGCAGTTCTTC. Amino acids: CASSELGGNNEQFF. The chain is built from TRBV25-1 and TRBJ2-1; D is perhaps TRBD2 (6 bases). The germline V gene encodes CDR1 MGHDK and CDR2 SYGVNS. This CDR3 contains 14 residues. V was trimmed by 2 bases and J by 5 bases, leaving 10 bases between them.

This chain connects TRBV5-8 to TRBJ2-3; D is undetermined. There are 15 residues in the CDR3. Trimming removed 0 bases at V and 5 bases at J, with 13 bases between. Germline loops: CDR1 SGHTS, CDR2 YDEGEE. CDR3 amino acids: CASSLETPPGDTQYF. DNA for the CDR3: TGTGCCAGCAGCTTGGAGACTCCGCCGGGAGATACGCAGTATTTT.

This chain uses TRBV2 with TRBJ2-1; no clear D gene. Germline assignment: CDR1 SNHLY and CDR2 FYNNEI. Trimming removed 5 bases at V and 4 bases at J, with 15 bases between. This CDR3 is built from 15 residues. The CDR3 sequence: CASSSRRHLYNEQFF. In DNA, the CDR3 is TGTGCCAGCAGTTCCCGCAGACACTTATACAATGAGCAGTTCTTC.

The chain couples TRBV7-9 to TRBJ2-7; the D gene is possibly TRBD1 (6 bases). The length of the CDR3 is 13 residues. The germline V and J ends were trimmed by 3 bases and 6 bases, with 12 bases remaining between them. Germline CDR1 SEHNR, CDR2 FQNEAQ (reference sequence). The CDR3 spells CASSFGTTPEQYF. DNA for the CDR3: TGTGCCAGCAGCTTTGGGACAACACCCGAGCAGTACTTC.

This rearrangement joins TRBV3-1 (or the pseudogene TRBV3-2) to TRBJ2-5; D uncertain. CDR1 is LGHDT, CDR2 YNNKEL, per germline (reference sequence). This CDR3 has 12 residues. V lost 0 bases, J lost 5 bases, and 4 bases lay in between. CDR3 in amino acids: CASSQDPETQYF. In DNA, the CDR3 is TGTGCCAGCAGCCAAGATCCGGAGACCCAGTACTTC.

The chain recombines TRBV11-2 with TRBJ2-1; TRBD2 agrees at 7 bases. V shed 1 base and J 6 bases; nucleotides not matched to a gene: 0. The germline gives CDR1 SGHAT, CDR2 FQNNGV. This CDR3 is built from 13 residues. The CDR3 DNA follows: TGTGCCAGCAGCTTAGGACTAGCCAATGAGCAGTTCTTC. It encodes CASSLGLANEQFF.

J is TRBJ1-3 and V is TRBV19; the D is unclear. V lost 4 bases and J 0 bases, leaving 7 bases between the germline ends. The germline CDR1 and CDR2 sequences are LNHDA and SQIVND (reference sequence). The CDR3 is 14 amino acids. CDR3 residues: CASSNLNSGNTIYF. CDR3 nucleotides: TGTGCCAGTAGTAACCTAAACTCTGGAAACACCATATATTTT. The full variable domain, rest sourced from reference TRBV19 and TRBJ1-3, is DGGITQSPKYLFRKEGQNVTLSCEQNLNHDAMYWYRQDPGQGLRLIYYSQIVNDFQKGDIAEGYSVSREKKESFPLTVTSAQKNPTAFYLCASSNLNSGNTIYFGEGSWLTVV.

The chain is built from TRBV27 and TRBJ1-2, with D hard to call. V was pared by 2 bases and J by 5 bases, with 18 bases between. This CDR3 has 16 residues. From germline, CDR1 is MNHEY and CDR2 SMNVEV (reference sequence). CDR3 DNA sequence: TGTGCCAGCAGTTTAAGTAGACTCCCCGGGATGTATGGCTACACCTTC. Residues: CASSLSRLPGMYGYTF.

The V gene is TRBV19, the J gene TRBJ1-3; no clear D. The V end lost 3 bases, the J end lost 4 bases, and 7 bases lay between the germline ends. Germline values: CDR1 LNHDA, CDR2 SQIVND (reference sequence). The CDR3 is 13 residues long. CDR3 nucleotide sequence: TGTGCCAGTAGTATCGTGTCCGGAAACACCATATATTTT. Its translation is CASSIVSGNTIYF. The whole variable domain, filled in from reference TRBV19 and TRBJ1-3, reads DGGITQSPKYLFRKEGQNVTLSCEQNLNHDAMYWYRQDPGQGLRLIYYSQIVNDFQKGDIAEGYSVSREKKESFPLTVTSAQKNPTAFYLCASSIVSGNTIYFGEGSWLTVV.